The 9 T cell receptor beta chains reported below all come from one sample, sequenced in a study of early T cells in non-severe SARS-CoV-2 infection. TCRdb recomputed calls from the 5' RACE reads with MiXCR, one row per CDR3 protein. The sample shows around 45,000 distinct CDR3 sequences, less than 8.5% of them seen only once. Sequencing was carried out using whole blood. These receptors all stem from an adult who was a healthcare worker with PCR-confirmed SARS-CoV-2 infection or an uninfected control (not recorded which).

The chain employs TRBV13 and TRBJ2-2; TRBD1 is a possible D gene (6 bases). The CDR3 loop spans 16 amino acids. CDR1 and CDR2 (germline): PRHDT, FYEKMQ (reference sequence). Deletions cut 2 bases from V and 6 bases from J, with 16 bases between. CDR3 region: CASSLSSPGAAGELFF. For the CDR3, the DNA is TGTGCCAGCAGCTTATCCTCCCCAGGGGCGGCCGGGGAGCTGTTTTTT. The variable domain in full, completed from reference TRBV13 and TRBJ2-2, reads AAGVIQSPRHLIKEKRETATLKCYPIPRHDTVYWYQQGPGQDPQFLISFYEKMQSDKGSIPDRFSAQQFSDYHSELNMSSLELGDSALYFCASSLSSPGAAGELFFGEGSRLTVL.

This clonotype has only a few counts. The chain is built from TRBV9 and TRBJ1-2; the D gene is possibly TRBD1 (5 bases). Germline V CDR1 and CDR2: SGDLS, YYNGEE. The CDR3 length is 15 residues. The V gene lost 0 bases and the J gene lost 4 bases, with 13 bases spanning the gap. CDR3 sequence reads: CASSVEAGYLYGYTF. In DNA, the CDR3 is TGTGCCAGCAGCGTAGAGGCAGGGTACCTCTATGGCTACACCTTC.

This clonotype appeared many times. V usage is TRBV19 and J usage is TRBJ1-2, with 10 positions matching TRBD1. The CDR3 is 16 residues long. Germline-derived CDR1 and CDR2 are LNHDA and SQIVND (reference sequence). Trimming took 8 bases from V and 5 from J; bases not matched to a gene: 14. The CDR3 spells CASHPFWDRGFYGYTF. CDR3 bases: TGTGCCAGTCACCCCTTTTGGGACAGGGGATTTTATGGCTACACCTTC.

This clonotype turned up a few times. The chain uses TRBV15 and TRBJ2-7, with 11 bases fitting TRBD2. With 2 bases clipped from V and 7 bases from J, the junction kept 7 bases outside the gene matches. CDR3 length: 15 residues. Germline V gene lookup returns CDR1 LNHNV and CDR2 YYDKDF (reference sequence). The CDR3 loop reads CATSRTGTSGWEQYF. DNA of the CDR3: TGTGCCACCAGCAGAACCGGGACTAGCGGTTGGGAGCAGTACTTC.

This rearrangement joins TRBV6-1 to TRBJ1-1; tentatively, D is TRBD1 (6 bases). CDR3 length: 16 residues. From germline, CDR1 is MNHNS and CDR2 SASEGT. V shed 6 bases and J shed 0 bases, with 17 bases lying between them. CDR3 sequence (DNA): TGTGCCAGCAGCGCGGCATGGACAGACCTGAACACTGAAGCTTTCTTT. It is translated as CASSAAWTDLNTEAFF.

The rearrangement joins TRBV12-3 or TRBV12-4 to TRBJ2-5; D remains unclear. The CDR3 covers 14 residues. Between the trimmed V and J ends, which lost 3 bases and 5 bases, there was a span of 13 bases. Here the CDR3 DNA reads TGTGCCAGCAGTTTTGCGGTCTCTAGGGAGACCCAGTACTTC. This translates into CASSFAVSRETQYF.

This clonotype was found a few times. This sequence joins TRBV28 and TRBJ1-2, with D perhaps TRBD1 (5 bases). CDR3 size: 15 residues. Germline V gene data show CDR1 as MDHEN and CDR2 as SYDVKM. V lost 4 bases and J lost 8, with 20 bases in between. This CDR3 is CASSSQGQSLMGYTF. The CDR3, as DNA: TGTGCCAGCAGTTCCCAGGGCCAGTCCCTCATGGGCTACACCTTC.

The V gene is TRBV21-1, the J gene TRBJ1-1; the DNA was not compared with TRBD1, the D call given in the table. TRBV21-1 is flagged as a pseudogene. This CDR3 spans 16 amino acids. CDR3 in amino acids: CASSKVPDSVSDEAFF. CDR3 nucleotide sequence: TGTGCCAGCAGCAAAGTGCCGGACAGTGTTTCCGATGAAGCTTTCTTT.

Comment on this clonotype: At one of its ends the junction is not consistent with the germline gene, which may arise from a read error. This chain connects TRBV20-1 to TRBJ1-4; D is perhaps TRBD1 (5 bases). The CDR3 sequence is 14 residues long. Germline lookup yields CDR1 DFQATT and CDR2 SNEGSKA (reference sequence). The chain's CDR3 is CSASDSSTNGKLFF. The CDR3 DNA is TGCAGTGCTAGCGACAGCTCAACTAATGGAAAACTGTTTTTT.